These T cell receptor beta chains were read from a single sample in a study of Tregs in tolerant kidney transplant recipients. Sequencing was performed with immunoSEQ multiplex PCR; in TCRdb, only in-frame clones are kept and a portion is missing. The sample lists about 20,000 clones, 82% seen once, with 2% to 2.5% in the top ten. Sequencing input: Tregs from blood. The receptors shown here come from a human donor in good health. Each CDR3 is given with its conserved first and last residue. Fields, in order: clone size, D gene, J gene, V gene, CDR3 DNA, CDR3 protein. A D gene is named only where the DNA matches it firmly. Expanded clones get a size class; other rows say once, few or many, or leave the size out.

size: .; D: .; J: TRBJ2-7; V: TRBV28; DNA: TGTGCCAGCAAACAGGGACCTTACGAGCAGTACTTC; CDR3: CASKQGPYEQYF
size: .; D: TRBD1; J: TRBJ2-3; V: TRBV2; DNA: TGTGCCAGCAGTGAAGACAGGGGGCAAACAGATACGCAGTATTTT; CDR3: CASSEDRGQTDTQYF
size: .; D: .; J: TRBJ2-1; V: TRBV4-3; DNA: TGCGCCAGCAGTCTATGGGGCGAGCAGTTCTTC; CDR3: CASSLWGEQFF
size: .; D: TRBD2; J: TRBJ2-1; V: TRBV7-9; DNA: TGTGCCAGCAGCTTAGGGGTTAGCGGGAACTACAATGAGCAGTTCTTC; CDR3: CASSLGVSGNYNEQFF
size: .; D: TRBD2; J: TRBJ2-1; V: TRBV6-1; DNA: TGTGCCAGCCAAGGGTCTAGCGGTTTCAATGAGCAGTTCTTC; CDR3: CASQGSSGFNEQFF
size: once; D: .; J: TRBJ1-1; V: TRBV7-2; DNA: TGTGCCAGCAGCTTCCAGACAGCTGAAGCTTTCTTT; CDR3: CASSFQTAEAFF
size: .; D: TRBD2; J: TRBJ2-2; V: TRBV4-1; DNA: TGCGCCAGCAGCCACCGGGGGGGGCAGGACACCGGGGAGCTGTTTTTT; CDR3: CASSHRGGQDTGELFF
size: medium-sized; D: TRBD2; J: TRBJ2-1; V: TRBV2; DNA: TGTGCCAGCAGTGACGGACTAGCGTCGTACTCCTACAATGAGCAGTTCTTC; CDR3: CASSDGLASYSYNEQFF
size: once; D: .; J: TRBJ2-5; V: TRBV4-1; DNA: TGCGCCAGCAGCCAAGTGAATACCCAAGAGACCCAGTACTTC; CDR3: CASSQVNTQETQYF
size: .; D: .; J: TRBJ2-3; V: TRBV10-3; DNA: TGTGCCATCAGTGGAGGAGGCACAGATACGCAGTATTTT; CDR3: CAISGGGTDTQYF
size: .; D: .; J: TRBJ1-1; V: TRBV23-1; DNA: TGCGCCAGCAGTCAACCCGGGATGAACACTGAAGCTTTCTTT; CDR3: CASSQPGMNTEAFF
size: .; D: .; J: TRBJ2-4; V: TRBV21-1; DNA: TGTGCCAGCAGCGGCCGACAGGGGAGGGACAAAAACATTCAGTACTTC; CDR3: CASSGRQGRDKNIQYF
size: .; D: TRBD1; J: TRBJ2-5; V: TRBV11-3; DNA: TGTGCCAGCAGCTTGACAGGGGGCGGAGAGACCCAGTACTTC; CDR3: CASSLTGGGETQYF
size: few; D: .; J: TRBJ2-6; V: TRBV19; DNA: TGTGCCAGTAGTACAGGGGCTGGGGCCAACGTCCTGACTTTC; CDR3: CASSTGAGANVLTF
size: .; D: .; J: TRBJ1-2; V: TRBV5-1; DNA: TGCGCCAGCAGCTTGGTTGGGGACGGACGGTTATACACCTTC; CDR3: CASSLVGDGRLYTF
size: .; D: .; J: TRBJ1-4; V: TRBV4-1; DNA: TGCGCCAGCAGCCAAGATAATATTGGGGGGGCTGAAAAACTGTTTTTT; CDR3: CASSQDNIGGAEKLFF
size: few; D: .; J: TRBJ1-4; V: TRBV5-1; DNA: TGCGCCAGCAGCTTGATATTTAGCGGAGCAACTAATGAAAAACTGTTTTTT; CDR3: CASSLIFSGATNEKLFF
size: .; D: TRBD1; J: TRBJ2-1; V: TRBV5-1; DNA: TGCGCCAGCAGCCCGGCAGGGGGCCGGAATGAGCAGTTCTTC; CDR3: CASSPAGGRNEQFF
size: .; D: .; J: TRBJ2-2; V: TRBV5-1; DNA: TGCGCCAGCAGCTTGGCGGCAGGTCGCACCGGGGAGCTGTTTTTT; CDR3: CASSLAAGRTGELFF
size: .; D: .; J: TRBJ2-1; V: TRBV28; DNA: TGTGCCAGCTGGAGGGCGCCACAAAATGAGCAGTTCTTC; CDR3: CASWRAPQNEQFF
size: .; D: .; J: TRBJ2-5; V: TRBV5-1; DNA: TGCGCCAGCAGTTCGGACCGGGAGACCCAGTACTTC; CDR3: CASSSDRETQYF
size: few; D: .; J: TRBJ2-3; V: TRBV4-3; DNA: TGCGCCAGCAGCCAAGATAGCCAGGGGGGGACAGATACGCAGTATTTT; CDR3: CASSQDSQGGTDTQYF
size: .; D: .; J: TRBJ2-3; V: TRBV10-3; DNA: TGTGCCATCAGTGAGCTGGTTGGGACTTCCAGGACGCAGTATTTT; CDR3: CAISELVGTSRTQYF
size: .; D: .; J: TRBJ2-7; V: TRBV11-2; DNA: TGTGCCAGCAGCCTAGTCCGAAGTGAGGACGAGCAGTACTTC; CDR3: CASSLVRSEDEQYF
size: .; D: TRBD1; J: TRBJ2-3; V: TRBV6-5; DNA: TGTGCCAGCAGTCTTCCGGGACAGGGTCAATGGACGCAGTATTTT; CDR3: CASSLPGQGQWTQYF
size: few; D: .; J: TRBJ2-2; V: TRBV14; DNA: TGTGCCAGCAGCCACGAAGGCACCGGGGAGCTGTTTTTT; CDR3: CASSHEGTGELFF
size: .; D: TRBD1; J: TRBJ1-4; V: TRBV27; DNA: TGTGCCAGCAGTTTATTATGGACAGGCCCCGGGGGCGGTGAAAAACTGTTTTTT; CDR3: CASSLLWTGPGGGEKLFF
size: few; D: .; J: TRBJ1-2; V: TRBV29-1; DNA: TGCAGCGTTGGGCAGACGTCTGGCTATGGCTACACCTTC; CDR3: CSVGQTSGYGYTF
size: .; D: .; J: TRBJ1-2; V: TRBV18; DNA: TGTGCCAGCTCACCACTAAGGACAGAGTTCAACTATGGCTACACCTTC; CDR3: CASSPLRTEFNYGYTF
size: .; D: .; J: TRBJ2-3; V: TRBV5-4; DNA: TGTGCCAGCAGCTTGGGATTGGTGGCCGTGCGGGGAGATACGCAGTATTTT; CDR3: CASSLGLVAVRGDTQYF
size: .; D: .; J: TRBJ2-7; V: TRBV4-3; DNA: TGCGCCAGCAGCCAAGTTAAAGTCGGGAACTCCTACGAGCAGTACTTC; CDR3: CASSQVKVGNSYEQYF
size: few; D: .; J: TRBJ1-1; V: TRBV29-1; DNA: TGCAGCGTTGAAGCTATGAACACTGAAGCTTTCTTT; CDR3: CSVEAMNTEAFF